These T cell receptor beta chains were read from a single sample in a study of cytomegalovirus exposure and HLA in healthy donors. Sequencing was performed with immunoSEQ multiplex PCR; in TCRdb, only in-frame clones are kept and a portion is missing. This table holds about 160,000 clones, around 67% found once. The sequenced sample was PBMCs. These receptor sequences come from a woman in her late teens or twenties in good health and CMV-seronegative. CDR3s include the opening cysteine and the closing phenylalanine or tryptophan. The D gene is left open where the match is weak. Some rows have no size entry. The others give once, few or many, or a class for an expanded clone.

clone_size,v_call,cdr3_length,d_call,j_call,cdr3_aa,cdr3_nt
NA,TRBV9,11,NA,TRBJ2-1,CASSVDSEQFF,TGTGCCAGCAGCGTAGACAGTGAGCAGTTCTTC
NA,TRBV12-2,13,NA,TRBJ2-7,CASPERGGYEQYF,TGTGCAAGTCCTGAAAGGGGCGGCTACGAGCAGTACTTC
NA,TRBV27,17,NA,TRBJ1-5,CASRSVGGTLGNQPQHF,TGTGCCAGCAGGTCGGTTGGGGGGACCCTCGGCAATCAGCCCCAGCATTTT
NA,TRBV9,15,NA,TRBJ2-1,CASSVGRGGGGGQFF,TGTGCCAGCAGCGTAGGGAGGGGAGGGGGTGGAGGGCAGTTCTTC
NA,TRBV7-9,13,TRBD1,TRBJ2-1,CASSLGTGNEQFF,TGTGCCAGCAGCTTAGGGACAGGGAATGAGCAGTTCTTC
few,TRBV29-1,13,NA,TRBJ1-5,CSVETRGNQPQHF,TGCAGCGTTGAAACCAGGGGAAATCAGCCCCAGCATTTT
NA,TRBV7-2,15,TRBD2,TRBJ2-1,CASSSPGGTYNEQFF,TGTGCCAGCAGCTCGCCGGGGGGGACCTACAATGAGCAGTTCTTC
once,TRBV4-1,13,NA,TRBJ1-3,CASSPEGENTIYF,TGCGCCAGCAGCCCTGAGGGGGAGAACACCATATATTTT
NA,TRBV4-3,13,NA,TRBJ2-1,CASSQEGGNEQFF,TGCGCCAGCAGCCAAGAAGGAGGCAATGAGCAGTTCTTC
few,TRBV28,16,TRBD1,TRBJ1-5,CASGLLQGQGGQPQHF,TGTGCCAGCGGTTTACTTCAGGGGCAGGGGGGTCAGCCCCAGCATTTT
few,TRBV5-1,16,NA,TRBJ2-2,CASSQVIPPVTGELFF,TGCGCCAGCAGCCAAGTAATCCCCCCGGTCACCGGGGAGCTGTTTTTT
few,TRBV19,13,NA,TRBJ1-4,CASRTEGDEKLFF,TGTGCCAGTCGGACCGAAGGGGATGAAAAACTGTTTTTT
NA,TRBV30,13,NA,TRBJ2-1,CAEGRADYNEQFF,TGTGCTGAGGGTAGGGCGGACTACAATGAGCAGTTCTTC
NA,TRBV5-5,14,NA,TRBJ1-2,CASSHGGHLYGYTF,TGTGCCAGCAGCCACGGTGGACACCTATATGGCTACACCTTC
once,TRBV28,16,TRBD2,TRBJ2-2,CASRLKAGGNTGELFF,TGTGCCAGCAGGCTGAAGGCGGGGGGCAACACCGGGGAGCTGTTTTTT
NA,TRBV28,13,NA,TRBJ2-5,CASSSQGRGTQYF,TGTGCCAGCAGTTCACAGGGTAGGGGGACCCAGTACTTC
NA,TRBV7-3,20,TRBD2,TRBJ2-2,CASSSRFGFSGGAVTGELFF,TGTGCCAGCAGCTCCCGTTTCGGGTTTAGCGGGGGGGCCGTCACCGGGGAGCTGTTTTTT
NA,TRBV6-5,12,NA,TRBJ1-3,CASSPIGNTIYF,TGTGCCAGCAGCCCCATTGGAAACACCATATATTTT
once,TRBV6-5,15,NA,TRBJ1-6,CASSPRGGRDSPLHF,TGTGCCAGCAGTCCCCGCGGGGGGCGTGATTCACCCCTCCACTTT
NA,TRBV2,15,NA,TRBJ2-2,CASRTGTSNTGELFF,TGTGCCAGCAGAACCGGGACATCGAACACCGGGGAGCTGTTTTTT
NA,TRBV15,16,NA,TRBJ2-2,CATSRGTGLGAGELFF,TGTGCCACCAGCAGAGGAACAGGGCTCGGGGCCGGGGAGCTGTTTTTT
NA,TRBV28,12,NA,TRBJ1-2,CASRGQNYGYTF,TGTGCCAGCAGGGGGCAGAACTATGGCTACACCTTC
few,TRBV4-1,14,NA,TRBJ2-4,CASSQAQGWDIQYF,TGCGCCAGCAGCCAAGCCCAGGGCTGGGACATTCAGTACTTC
NA,TRBV11-3,14,NA,TRBJ1-6,CASTARGNNSPLHF,TGTGCCAGTACTGCCCGGGGGAATAATTCACCCCTCCACTTT
NA,TRBV27,18,TRBD1,TRBJ2-1,CASSLLFSGGLSYNEQFF,TGTGCCAGCAGTTTATTATTCTCAGGGGGCTTGTCCTACAATGAGCAGTTCTTC
NA,TRBV7-9,15,NA,TRBJ1-1,CASSLPKGRVSEAFF,TGTGCCAGCAGCTTACCGAAGGGCAGGGTGTCTGAAGCTTTCTTT
NA,TRBV5-4,16,NA,TRBJ2-5,CASSLERGTRQETQYF,TGTGCCAGCAGCTTGGAGCGAGGGACAAGGCAAGAGACCCAGTACTTC
NA,TRBV18,16,TRBD1,TRBJ2-7,CASSPPGTGGYYEQYF,TGTGCCAGCTCACCGCCCGGGACAGGGGGGTACTACGAGCAGTACTTC
NA,TRBV30,16,TRBD2,TRBJ2-1,CAWSVFSGSSYNEQFF,TGTGCCTGGAGTGTATTTAGCGGGAGCTCCTACAATGAGCAGTTCTTC
few,TRBV4-1,15,NA,TRBJ2-2,CASSQDEASTGELFF,TGTGCCAGCAGCCAAGATGAAGCTAGCACCGGGGAGCTGTTTTTT
NA,TRBV5-4,15,TRBD2,TRBJ2-1,CASSLVVAGDNEQFF,TGTGCCAGCAGCTTGGTGGTAGCGGGTGATAATGAGCAGTTCTTC
NA,TRBV28,17,NA,TRBJ1-5,CASSPRAAAGSNQPQHF,TGTGCCAGCAGTCCTCGGGCAGCCGCGGGAAGCAATCAGCCCCAGCATTTT